Below are 19 T cell receptor beta chains sequenced from a single sample in a study of T cell clusters in autoimmune cytopenias. TRB was amplified from about 250 ng of peripheral blood genomic DNA per sample. One tube held mixed TRB-A and TRB-B primer pools for touch-down PCR. TCRdb re-analyzed the multiplex PCR reads; it lists each CDR3 protein once, without DNA. The sample's table shows thousands of distinct CDR3 sequences. The same data also went into a second study, on T cell repertoires in aging, cancer and after chemotherapy.

Material for sequencing was peripheral blood. These receptors came from a human donor in good health.

The chain joins TRBV5-6 to TRBJ1-4; the D call from TCRdb, TRBD1, cannot be confirmed without DNA. This CDR3 is built from 16 residues. Germline CDR1 and CDR2: SGHDT and YYEEEE. CDR3 loop: CASSHDRGGGFEKLFF.

V is TRBV6-5 and J is TRBJ1-2; without DNA, the TCRdb call of TRBD1 cannot be checked. Germline V CDR1 and CDR2: MNHEY, SVGAGI. The CDR3 has 13 residues. Here the CDR3 reads CASSYSGTEGYTF.

The chain has TRBV6-5 and TRBJ1-5. The CDR3 length is 13 residues. Germline assignment: CDR1 MNHEY and CDR2 SVGAGI. CDR3: CASRPVLGQPQHF.

This chain links TRBV27 with TRBJ1-2; TCRdb's D gene call, TRBD1, goes unchecked for lack of DNA. This CDR3 contains 15 residues. Germline V gene lookup returns CDR1 MNHEY and CDR2 SMNVEV (reference sequence). CDR3 in amino acids: CASSRGGAENYGYTF.

The chain recombines TRBV6-6 with TRBJ1-5. Germline loops: CDR1 MNHNY, CDR2 SVGAGI (reference sequence). The CDR3 is 18 residues long. The CDR3 loop is CASSLLGLGSYSNQPQHF.

The chain couples TRBV6-1 to TRBJ2-7; there is no DNA to check the TCRdb D call of TRBD2. Per germline, CDR1 MNHNS and CDR2 SASEGT. There are 15 residues in the CDR3. CDR3 sequence: CASSEAIAGGYEQYF.

Frequency places this clonotype as medium-sized. The chain uses TRBV27 and TRBJ2-3. The CDR3 length is 13 residues. Germline CDR1 MNHEY, CDR2 SMNVEV (reference sequence). The chain's CDR3 is CASSFTVKDTQYF.

In terms of frequency, this clonotype is medium-sized. The chain uses TRBV15 and TRBJ2-7. CDR3 length: 15 amino acids. The germline V gene encodes CDR1 LNHNV and CDR2 YYDKDF (reference sequence). This chain's CDR3 is CATSRELTRSYEQYF.

The chain couples TRBV5-1 to TRBJ1-6; TCRdb returns TRBD1, unconfirmable since there is no DNA. Germline CDR1 is SGHRS and CDR2 is YFSETQ. The CDR3 has 13 residues. This CDR3 is CASSILRDSPLHF. The variable domain in full, completed from reference TRBV5-1 and TRBJ1-6, reads KAGVTQTPRYLIKTRGQQVTLSCSPISGHRSVSWYQQTPGQGLQFLFEYFSETQRNKGNFPGRFSGRQFSNSRSEMNVSTLELGDSALYLCASSILRDSPLHFGNGTRLTVT.

The chain joins TRBV27 to TRBJ2-7; TCRdb picks TRBD1, but there is no DNA to check that call. This CDR3 contains 15 residues. Germline assignment: CDR1 MNHEY and CDR2 SMNVEV (reference sequence). CDR3: CASSLSERGPYEQYF.

The chain carries TRBV15 and TRBJ2-7. Germline lookup yields CDR1 LNHNV and CDR2 YYDKDF (reference sequence). The CDR3 consists of 14 residues. CDR3 sequence: CATSREAGPYEQYF.

The rearrangement joins TRBV10-3 to TRBJ1-4; the D gene TCRdb calls, TRBD1, cannot be checked with no DNA. Germline V gives CDR1 ENHRY, CDR2 SYGVKD. CDR3 length: 16 amino acids. CDR3 sequence reads: CAISATRGTGPEKLFF.

The V and J genes are TRBV27 and TRBJ2-5; TCRdb outputs TRBD1, but without DNA this stays unchecked. The CDR3 totals 16 residues. In germline, CDR1 is MNHEY, CDR2 SMNVEV (reference sequence). CDR3 protein: CASSLRTAPLGETQYF.

Its frequency marks this clonotype as medium-sized (0.01 to 0.1%). The rearrangement links TRBV19 to TRBJ2-1; TCRdb lists TRBD1, though no DNA is available to test this call. The CDR3 totals 15 residues. Germline V gives CDR1 LNHDA, CDR2 SQIVND (reference sequence). CDR3 loop: CASRPRPSSYNEQFF.

This clonotype counts as medium-sized by frequency. The CDR3 here is CASSRPPPGGEQYF. This rearrangement joins TRBV6-5 to TRBJ2-7; TCRdb gives TRBD1 as the D gene, but with no DNA this cannot be confirmed. The germline gives CDR1 MNHEY, CDR2 SVGAGI. There are 14 residues in the CDR3.

By frequency, this clonotype is medium-sized. CDR3 in amino acids: CASSPRYLAGIDTQYF. This chain uses TRBV27 with TRBJ2-3; TCRdb designates TRBD2, a call that cannot be tested without DNA. The CDR3 runs 16 residues. The V gene's germline CDR1 is MNHEY and CDR2 SMNVEV (reference sequence).

V usage is TRBV11-3 and J usage is TRBJ2-2. The CDR3 is made up of 14 amino acids. The germline V gene encodes CDR1 SGHNT and CDR2 YENEEA. The CDR3: CASSFGPNTGELFF.

This chain uses TRBV19 with TRBJ1-1; absent DNA, TCRdb's TRBD1 call cannot be checked. This CDR3 is built from 15 residues. Germline V gene data show CDR1 as LNHDA and CDR2 as SQIVND (reference sequence). This CDR3 is CASTNPGYGDTEAFF.

This chain connects TRBV5-1 to TRBJ2-3; TCRdb picks TRBD2, but there is no DNA to check that call. The length of the CDR3 is 16 residues. Germline assignment: CDR1 SGHRS and CDR2 YFSETQ. CDR3 loop: CASSLDLAGGPDTQYF.